This TCR beta chain was sequenced for a study of blood T cells in healthy people across ages. Study-wide background: Capture by template switching was about one barcoded beta molecule per two T cells.

Total RNA extracted from each sample amounted to at least 5 micrograms. CDR1 SGHDN and CDR2 FVKESK come from the germline V gene. The CDR3 runs to 15 residues. A sample-barcoded 5' primer and a J-beta primer mix were used in a second PCR of about 6 to 11 cycles. MiXCR was run by TCRdb on the 5' RACE reads, yielding one entry per CDR3 protein. This table holds 2 million or so distinct CDR3 sequences, approximately 50% found once. The origin of this receptor is a woman aged 40 to 50 in good health. Specimen: blood. The chain links TRBV14 to TRBJ1-6; D is ambiguous. The CDR3 nucleotides are TGTCCCTTGGGGAGGCTCAGCTCCTATAATTCACCCCTCCACTTT. Protein product: CPLGRLSSYNSPLHF.